These 15 T cell receptor beta chains were all obtained from the same sample, sequenced in a study of CD8+ T cells in alopecia areata. Sequencing templates came from extracted RNA that was reverse transcribed into cDNA. Produced via immunoSEQ multiplex PCR; TCRdb's table is partial and in-frame only. Here the sample spans roughly 150,000 clones, roughly 64% being singletons. This specimen was CD4+ T cells sorted from blood, taken at week 0. All receptors derive from a human donor with alopecia areata.

The chain combines TRBV5-6 with TRBJ1-5; D ambiguous. The CDR3 has 14 residues. Per the germline V gene, CDR1 is SGHDT and CDR2 is YYEEEE. V was clipped by 1 base and J by 0 bases, with 5 bases between them. The CDR3 bases are TGTGCCAGCAGCTTGCGGGGTAGCAATCAGCCCCAGCATTTT. Its translation is CASSLRGSNQPQHF.

The chain is built from TRBV20-1 and TRBJ2-5, with TRBD2 matching 7 bases. This CDR3 region has 11 residues. Germline V gene lookup returns CDR1 DFQATT and CDR2 SNEGSKA (reference sequence). The trim removed 7 bases at V and 5 bases at J, leaving 4 bases unmatched. For the CDR3, the DNA is TGCAGTGGACTAGCAAGGGAGACCCAGTACTTC. This sequence encodes CSGLARETQYF.

This clone has at least ten counts. The chain is built from TRBV7-2 and TRBJ2-7; D perhaps matches TRBD2 (5 bases). Trimming pared 0 bases from V and 3 bases from J, leaving 9 bases between. The CDR3 runs to 14 residues. The germline CDR1 and CDR2 sequences are SGHTA and FQGNSA. The CDR3 protein is CASSLAGSDYEQYF. The CDR3, as DNA: TGTGCCAGCAGCTTAGCAGGGAGTGACTACGAGCAGTACTTC.

The chain is built from TRBV9 and TRBJ1-1; unclear D gene. The CDR3 covers 15 residues. Germline CDR1 reads SGDLS; CDR2 reads YYNGEE. With 0 bases removed from V and 0 bases from J, the gap between germline ends came to 9 bases. CDR3 bases: TGTGCCAGCAGCGTAGTTGGAGGTTTGAACACTGAAGCTTTCTTT. This codes for CASSVVGGLNTEAFF.

The chain recombines TRBV30 with TRBJ2-1; D may correspond to TRBD1 or TRBD2 (5 bases each). Trimming took 0 bases from V and 8 from J, leaving 8 bases between them. Germline CDR1 is GTSNPN and CDR2 is SVGIG (reference sequence). This CDR3 is built from 12 residues. CDR3 loop: CAWSVGGHEQFF. The CDR3 DNA is TGTGCCTGGAGTGTTGGGGGTCATGAGCAGTTCTTC.

The chain carries TRBV10-3 and TRBJ2-5, with 9 bases lining up with TRBD2. The trim removed 7 bases at V and 1 base at J, leaving 7 bases unmatched. Germline assignment: CDR1 ENHRY and CDR2 SYGVKD. There are 15 residues in the CDR3. CDR3 nucleotides: TGTGCCATCACCGCTAGCGGGGCCCCCCAAGAGACCCAGTACTTC. As protein: CAITASGAPQETQYF.

The sample holds a few counts of this clone. The chain couples TRBV4-3 to TRBJ2-6; D might be TRBD1 (5 bases). Trimming shortened V by 0 bases and J by 4 bases, and 13 bases separated the two germline ends. The CDR3 consists of 17 residues. Looked up from germline, CDR1 is LGHNA and CDR2 is YSLEER. The CDR3 here is CASSQDPTGPGANVLTF. DNA of the CDR3: TGCGCCAGCAGCCAAGACCCTACAGGTCCCGGGGCCAACGTCCTGACTTTC.

This clone was picked up a small number of times. This rearrangement joins TRBV6-1 to TRBJ1-5, with no clear D. V gave up 5 bases and J gave up 0 bases, with 11 bases separating them. Per the germline V gene, CDR1 is MNHNS and CDR2 is SASEGT. The CDR3 totals 15 residues. CDR3 sequence reads: CASSIGSGSNQPQHF. The CDR3 coding sequence is TGTGCCAGCAGTATCGGGTCAGGTAGCAATCAGCCCCAGCATTTT.

In regard to this clone: This sample also contains other DNA sequences that code for the same CDR3. J is TRBJ1-1 and V is TRBV27; D gene uncertain. Trimming took off 3 bases at V and 1 base at J, with 6 bases between the two ends. The germline V gene has CDR1 MNHEY and CDR2 SMNVEV (reference sequence). The CDR3 has 13 amino acids. CDR3 nucleotides: TGTGCCAGCAGTTTGACGGGGAACACTGAAGCTTTCTTT. Translating gives CASSLTGNTEAFF.

The chain carries TRBV29-1 and TRBJ2-5, with TRBD2 matching 12 bases. Per the germline V gene, CDR1 is SQVTM and CDR2 is ANQGSEA. There are 15 residues in the CDR3. V was pared by 6 bases and J by 5 bases, with 10 bases of the junction left unmatched. The CDR3 nucleotides are TGCAGCGTGCGCAAGACTAGCGGGGGATTGGAGACCCAGTACTTC. Amino acid sequence: CSVRKTSGGLETQYF.

This chain connects TRBV7-9 to TRBJ2-5; a possible D gene is TRBD1 (7 bases). Trimming cost V 1 base and J 5 bases, with 11 bases left between them. This CDR3 has 14 residues. CDR1 SEHNR and CDR2 FQNEAQ come from the germline V gene (reference sequence). The CDR3 region is CASSLEQGRETQYF. CDR3 nucleotides: TGTGCCAGCAGCTTAGAACAGGGGAGGGAGACCCAGTACTTC.

Comments on this clone: At the DNA level, this CDR3 is encoded by other sequences in the same sample as well. The chain recombines TRBV30 with TRBJ1-6, with D uncertain. Trimming took off 3 bases at V and 8 bases at J, with 8 bases between the two ends. CDR3 length: 12 residues. CDR1 and CDR2 (germline): GTSNPN, SVGIG (reference sequence). CDR3 nucleotide sequence: TGTGCCTGGAGCGGGAACGATTCACCCCTCCACTTT. It specifies CAWSGNDSPLHF.

This clone was seen only once. The rearrangement joins TRBV4-3 to TRBJ2-3; D possibly matches TRBD1 or TRBD2 (5 bases each). Trimming shortened V by 4 bases and J by 7 bases, and 24 bases separated the two germline ends. Germline V lookup: CDR1 LGHNA, CDR2 YSLEER. This CDR3 is built from 17 residues. CDR3 in amino acids: CASSPGEGSGRTNTQYF. The CDR3 nucleotides read TGCGCCAGCAGCCCCGGCGAGGGGAGCGGCCGCACCAATACGCAGTATTTT.

The table lists this clone with a count of one. V is TRBV19 and J is TRBJ1-6; 7 nucleotides align to TRBD1. Germline V gene data show CDR1 as LNHDA and CDR2 as SQIVND (reference sequence). This CDR3 has 16 residues. The V and J ends lost 3 bases and 6 bases, in that order; junction bases with no gene match: 8. In DNA, the CDR3 is TGTGCCAGTAGTATCCTGCCGGGACAGATTAATTCACCCCTCCACTTT. Amino acid sequence: CASSILPGQINSPLHF.

V gene TRBV6-1 combines with J gene TRBJ1-5; D uncertain. Trimming took 4 bases from V and 4 from J, leaving 8 bases between them. Germline V gene sequence: CDR1 MNHNS, CDR2 SASEGT. The CDR3 is made up of 13 amino acids. The CDR3 DNA is TGTGCCAGCAGTGGTCTGGCAAATCAGCCCCAGCATTTT. Translation gives CASSGLANQPQHF.